This T cell receptor beta chain was profiled in a study of T cell repertoires in cytomegalovirus infection. For the study at large: It was the public TCR beta signatures that indicated both CMV infection and matching HLA type.

V lost 6 bases and J lost 10; bases outside the gene matches: 11. The CDR3 has 14 residues. Germline CDR1 reads DFQATT; CDR2 reads SNEGSKA (reference sequence). Whole-study results and caveats: In two of eight donors, the top clonotype was HLA-C-restricted CMV-specific.

Details on this clonotype: What it binds is not known.

TCRdb re-called the reads with MiXCR, one entry per CDR3 protein. This sample has 300,000 to 450,000 distinct CDR3 sequences, with 15% to 20% found just once. The chain carries TRBV20-1 and TRBJ1-4; 10 bases line up with TRBD1. Input material: PBMCs. The TCR comes from a human donor in good health (CMV status not recorded). Some clones in this sample may be carry-over from other donors' samples. The CDR3 DNA reads TGCAGTGCCTCATTCCCCGGACAGGGGGGAAAACTGTTTTTT. Protein: CSASFPGQGGKLFF.